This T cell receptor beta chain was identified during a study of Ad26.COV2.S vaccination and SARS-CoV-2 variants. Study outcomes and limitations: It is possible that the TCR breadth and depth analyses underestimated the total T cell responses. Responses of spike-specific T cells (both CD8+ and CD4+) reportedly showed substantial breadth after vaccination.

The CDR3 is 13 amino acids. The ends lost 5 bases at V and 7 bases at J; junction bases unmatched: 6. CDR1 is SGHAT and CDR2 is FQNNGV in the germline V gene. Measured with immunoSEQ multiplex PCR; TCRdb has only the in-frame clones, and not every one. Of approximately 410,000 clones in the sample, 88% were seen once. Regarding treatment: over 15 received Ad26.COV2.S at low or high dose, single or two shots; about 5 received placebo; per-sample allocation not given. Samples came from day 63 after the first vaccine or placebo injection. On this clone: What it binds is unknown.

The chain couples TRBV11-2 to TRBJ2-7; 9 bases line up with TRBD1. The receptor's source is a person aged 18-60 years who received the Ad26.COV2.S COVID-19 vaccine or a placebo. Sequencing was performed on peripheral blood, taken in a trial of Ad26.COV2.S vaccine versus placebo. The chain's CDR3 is CASSQGTGREQYF. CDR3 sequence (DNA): TGTGCCAGCAGCCAGGGGACAGGGCGGGAGCAGTACTTC.